These 20 T cell receptor beta chains came from one sample sequenced in a study of T cell responses to AZD1222 COVID-19 vaccine. TCRdb's copy holds only in-frame clones and misses some; the assay was immunoSEQ multiplex PCR. The sample yields 170,000 or so clones, about nine tenths seen once. The sequenced sample was peripheral blood, obtained on day 0 of AZD1222 vaccination. The receptor source for this set is an adult in good health.

The CDR3 region is CASSPGLGNIQYF. CDR3 nucleotides: TGTGCCAGCAGCCCGGGACTTGGAAACATTCAGTACTTC. The chain links TRBV7-2 to TRBJ2-4; tentative D call: TRBD2 (6 bases). Trimming stripped 5 bases from V and 6 bases from J, with 11 bases between. From germline, CDR1 is SGHTA and CDR2 FQGNSA. The CDR3 has 13 amino acids.

Note on this clone: No DNA is shown, since the ends of the CDR3 on it are uncertain; the CDR3 is the one TCRdb lists. The V call is TRBV5-1, the J call TRBJ1-2; the D call in the table, TRBD1, was not verified against the DNA. Germline V lookup: CDR1 SGHRS, CDR2 YFSETQ. The CDR3 numbers 19 amino acids, ends counted. The CDR3 sequence: CASSRGELTMATPSYGYTF.

This clone is a singleton in its sample. V and J are TRBV3-1 (or the pseudogene TRBV3-2) and TRBJ2-2; D is perhaps TRBD1 (5 bases). V was pared by 6 bases and J by 5 bases, with 19 bases between. Germline V gene data show CDR1 as LGHDT and CDR2 as YNNKEL (reference sequence). The CDR3 loop spans 16 amino acids. CDR3 in amino acids: CASREGGASRTGELFF. DNA of the CDR3: TGTGCCAGCAGGGAAGGTGGGGCCTCGAGGACCGGGGAGCTGTTTTTT.

This chain uses TRBV30 with TRBJ2-7; 10 bases are a match to TRBD1. The CDR3 length is 12 residues. The trim removed 8 bases at V and 5 bases at J, leaving 6 bases unmatched. The germline CDR1 and CDR2 sequences are GTSNPN and SVGIG (reference sequence). CDR3 in DNA: TGTGCCCGGACAGGGGGAGGTGACGAGCAGTACTTC. Its protein product is CARTGGGDEQYF.

The chain has TRBV15 and TRBJ1-4; a weak D match, TRBD1 (6 bases). The CDR3 is made up of 14 amino acids. V was shortened by 3 bases and J by 4 bases, with 9 bases between the two germline ends. The germline V gene encodes CDR1 LNHNV and CDR2 YYDKDF (reference sequence). The CDR3 sequence is CATSSGQRNEKLFF. The CDR3 nucleotides are TGTGCCACCAGCAGCGGACAGCGTAATGAAAAACTGTTTTTT.

This clone showed up just once. The rearrangement joins TRBV19 to TRBJ1-2; no definite D call. This CDR3 region has 14 residues. V lost 6 bases and J lost 4, with 15 bases in between. Germline loops: CDR1 LNHDA, CDR2 SQIVND (reference sequence). The CDR3 DNA reads TGTGCCAGTAGCCCCGACCTGGACGGCTATGGCTACACCTTC. Protein: CASSPDLDGYGYTF.

This chain uses TRBV5-6 with TRBJ2-5; D is possibly TRBD1 or TRBD2 (5 bases each). The CDR3 contains 13 residues. Germline V gives CDR1 SGHDT, CDR2 YYEEEE. Trimming stripped 5 bases from V and 4 bases from J, with 12 bases between. The CDR3 DNA is TGTGCCAGCAGATGGGGGAGAGGAGAGACCCAGTACTTC. It encodes CASRWGRGETQYF.

This clone occurred once. The V gene is TRBV5-6, the J gene TRBJ1-6; D call uncertain. This CDR3 is built from 14 residues. From germline, CDR1 is SGHDT and CDR2 YYEEEE. V was trimmed by 4 bases and J by 6 bases, leaving 11 bases between them. The DNA of the CDR3 is TGTGCCAGCAGCGGAGGGCGGAGTAATTCACCCCTCCACTTT. It specifies CASSGGRSNSPLHF. The whole variable domain, remainder taken from reference TRBV5-6 and TRBJ1-6, is DAGVTQSPTHLIKTRGQQVTLRCSPKSGHDTVSWYQQALGQGPQFIFQYYEEEERQRGNFPDRFSGHQFPNYSSELNVNALLLGDSALYLCASSGGRSNSPLHFGNGTRLTVT.

This clone came up once. The rearrangement joins TRBV10-3 to TRBJ1-2; TRBD1 is a possible D gene (5 bases). Between the trimmed V and J ends, which lost 8 bases and 0 bases, there was a span of 19 bases. The V gene's germline CDR1 is ENHRY and CDR2 SYGVKD. The CDR3 consists of 16 residues. The chain's CDR3 is CAIQDDRQTPNYGYTF. In DNA form, the CDR3 reads TGTGCCATCCAGGACGACAGACAGACTCCTAACTATGGCTACACCTTC.

The V gene is TRBV9, the J gene TRBJ1-6, with D uncertain. The CDR3 totals 14 residues. The germline CDR1 and CDR2 sequences are SGDLS and YYNGEE. The V end lost 3 bases, the J end lost 3 bases, and 7 bases lay between the germline ends. This chain's CDR3 is CASSAGLYNSPLHF. The DNA of the CDR3 is TGTGCCAGCAGCGCCGGACTCTATAATTCACCCCTCCACTTT. Filled out from reference TRBV9 and TRBJ1-6, the complete variable domain reads DSGVTQTPKHLITATGQRVTLRCSPRSGDLSVYWYQQSLDQGLQFLIQYYNGEERAKGNILERFSAQQFPDLHSELNLSSLELGDSALYFCASSAGLYNSPLHFGNGTRLTVT.

The chain carries TRBV28 and TRBJ1-5; tentative D call: TRBD1 (5 bases). The germline gives CDR1 MDHEN, CDR2 SYDVKM. Between the trimmed V and J ends, which lost 4 bases and 7 bases, there was a span of 8 bases. This CDR3 has 12 amino acids. DNA of the CDR3: TGTGCCAGCAGTTCACAGGAGCAGCCCCAGCATTTT. This sequence encodes CASSSQEQPQHF.

CDR3 nucleotides: TGTGCCAGCAGTACGGGACCACTTGGGTACGAGCAGTACTTC. Amino acid sequence: CASSTGPLGYEQYF. The rearrangement joins TRBV6-2 or TRBV6-3 to TRBJ2-7, with D possibly being TRBD1 or TRBD2 (5 bases each). The CDR3 has 14 amino acids. Germline CDR1 reads MNHEY; CDR2 reads SVGEGT. Trimming cost V 5 bases and J 4 bases, with 15 bases left between them.

This chain joins TRBV7-2 and TRBJ1-1; tentative D call: TRBD1 (5 bases). V was shortened by 3 bases and J by 5 bases, with 10 bases between the two germline ends. The CDR3 spans 13 residues. CDR1 is SGHTA and CDR2 is FQGNSA in the germline V gene. CDR3 DNA: TGTGCCAGCAGCTTGACAGTAAAGACTGAAGCTTTCTTT. Its translation is CASSLTVKTEAFF.

The gene calls are TRBV28 and TRBJ1-1; TRBD1 matches at 8 bases. Unmatched junction bases numbered 5, after V lost 8 bases and J lost 6 bases. Germline values: CDR1 MDHEN, CDR2 SYDVKM. The CDR3 has 12 residues. This CDR3 reads CASEQGAAEAFF. CDR3 nucleotides: TGTGCCAGCGAGCAGGGGGCCGCTGAAGCTTTCTTT.

This rearrangement joins TRBV28 to TRBJ2-5, with TRBD2 matching over 7 bases. The CDR3 runs 14 residues. CDR1 MDHEN and CDR2 SYDVKM come from the germline V gene. After removal of 0 bases from V and 5 bases from J, the junction contained 3 bases not matched to a gene. DNA for the CDR3: TGTGCCAGCAGTTTATGGGGGGGGAAGGAGACCCAGTACTTC. It is translated as CASSLWGGKETQYF.

V gene TRBV2 combines with J gene TRBJ1-5; 7 bases map to TRBD1. V dropped 6 bases and J dropped 4; count of bases not matched to a gene: 6. The CDR3 covers 14 residues. Germline V lookup: CDR1 SNHLY, CDR2 FYNNEI. CDR3 residues: CASRDRYPNQPQHF. The CDR3 DNA reads TGTGCCAGCAGGGACAGGTATCCAAATCAGCCCCAGCATTTT.

V usage is TRBV6-2 or TRBV6-3 and J usage is TRBJ1-1; D not certain. The germline V gene has CDR1 MNHEY and CDR2 SVGEGT. There are 15 residues in the CDR3. Between the trimmed V and J ends, which lost 0 bases and 3 bases, there was a span of 11 bases. CDR3 sequence: CASSYSSWPDTEAFF. CDR3 nucleotides: TGTGCCAGCAGTTACTCGAGTTGGCCGGACACTGAAGCTTTCTTT.

The chain uses TRBV6-4 and TRBJ2-7; D may be TRBD1 (5 bases). V lost 2 bases to trimming and J lost 2 bases, with 19 bases between them. This CDR3 comprises 17 residues. Per the germline V gene, CDR1 is MRHNA and CDR2 is SNTAGT. This chain's CDR3 is CASSDKGPLVLAYEQYF. CDR3 DNA sequence: TGTGCCAGCAGTGACAAGGGGCCTCTAGTGTTAGCCTACGAGCAGTACTTC.

The chain carries TRBV3-1 (or the pseudogene TRBV3-2) and TRBJ2-3; D not certain. Trimming removed 0 bases from V and 4 bases from J, with 8 bases in between. The CDR3 has 14 residues. Looked up from germline, CDR1 is LGHDT and CDR2 is YNNKEL (reference sequence). In nucleotides, the CDR3 is TGTGCCAGCAGCCAAGAAGAGCTCCCAGATACGCAGTATTTT. The encoded protein is CASSQEELPDTQYF.

The chain has TRBV28 and TRBJ2-5; 7 nucleotides align to TRBD2. The length of the CDR3 is 15 residues. The germline V gene encodes CDR1 MDHEN and CDR2 SYDVKM. Trimming took 3 bases from V and 2 from J; bases not matched to a gene: 6. CDR3 nucleotide sequence: TGTGCCAGCAGTTTGGGAGGGGCAGGACAAGAGACCCAGTACTTC. Amino acid sequence: CASSLGGAGQETQYF.